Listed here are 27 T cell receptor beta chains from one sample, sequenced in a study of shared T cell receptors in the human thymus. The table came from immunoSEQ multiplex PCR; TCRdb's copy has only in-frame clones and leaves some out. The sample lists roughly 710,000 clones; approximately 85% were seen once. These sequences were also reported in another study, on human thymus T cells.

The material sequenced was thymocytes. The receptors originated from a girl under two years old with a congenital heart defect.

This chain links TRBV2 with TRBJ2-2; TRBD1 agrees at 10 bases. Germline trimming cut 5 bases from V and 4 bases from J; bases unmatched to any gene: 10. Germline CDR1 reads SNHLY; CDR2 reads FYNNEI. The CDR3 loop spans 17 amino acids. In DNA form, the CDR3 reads TGTGCCAGCAGTTCCCCGGGACAGGGGTCCGCCACCGGGGAGCTGTTTTTT. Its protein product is CASSSPGQGSATGELFF.

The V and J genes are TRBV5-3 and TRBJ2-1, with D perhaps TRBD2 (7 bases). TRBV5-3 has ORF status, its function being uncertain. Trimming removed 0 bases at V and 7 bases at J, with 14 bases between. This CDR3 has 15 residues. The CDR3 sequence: CARSLGRGQSNEQFF. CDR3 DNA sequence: TGTGCCAGAAGCTTGGGGCGGGGGCAATCAAATGAGCAGTTCTTC.

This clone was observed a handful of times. DNA of the CDR3: TGCGCCAGCAGCCCCCCGGGACAGTTCTATGGCTACACCTTC. Its translation is CASSPPGQFYGYTF. The rearrangement joins TRBV4-1 to TRBJ1-2; TRBD1 matches at 7 bases. Germline-derived CDR1 and CDR2 are MGHRA and YSYEKL. Trimming at V came to 4 bases and at J to 4 bases, leaving 6 bases not matched to a gene. The CDR3 spans 14 residues.

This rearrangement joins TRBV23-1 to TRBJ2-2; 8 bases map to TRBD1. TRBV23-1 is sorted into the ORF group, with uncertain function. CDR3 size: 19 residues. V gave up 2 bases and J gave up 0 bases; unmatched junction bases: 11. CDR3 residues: CASSQTTLTGAPNTGELFF. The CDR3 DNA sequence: TGCGCCAGCAGTCAAACCACCTTGACAGGGGCGCCGAACACCGGGGAGCTGTTTTTT.

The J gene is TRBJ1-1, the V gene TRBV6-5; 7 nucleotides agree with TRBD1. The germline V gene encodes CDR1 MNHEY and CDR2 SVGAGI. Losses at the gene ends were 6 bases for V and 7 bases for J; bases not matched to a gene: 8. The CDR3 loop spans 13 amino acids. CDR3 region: CASSLPGQVEAFF. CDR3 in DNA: TGTGCCAGCAGCTTACCTGGACAGGTTGAAGCTTTCTTT.

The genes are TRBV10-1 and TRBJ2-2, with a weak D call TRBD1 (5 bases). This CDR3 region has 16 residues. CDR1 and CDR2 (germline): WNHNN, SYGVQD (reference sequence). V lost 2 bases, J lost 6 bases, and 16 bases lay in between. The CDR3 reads CASSEGWQGRPGELFF. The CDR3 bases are TGCGCCAGCAGTGAGGGATGGCAGGGTCGTCCCGGGGAGCTGTTTTTT.

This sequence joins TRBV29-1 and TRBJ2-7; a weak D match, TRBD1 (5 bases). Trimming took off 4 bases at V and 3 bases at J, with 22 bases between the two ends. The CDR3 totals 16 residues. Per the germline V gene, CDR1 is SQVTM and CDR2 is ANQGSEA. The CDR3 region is CSVGQGTPFGHYEQYF. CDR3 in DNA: TGCAGCGTTGGTCAGGGAACCCCCTTTGGCCACTACGAGCAGTACTTC.

As DNA, the CDR3 is TGTGCCAGCAGTCTCCAGACAGGGGCAACGAACACCGGGGAGCTGTTTTTT. Translation: CASSLQTGATNTGELFF. The V call is TRBV27, the J call TRBJ2-2, with 8 positions matching TRBD1. The CDR3 runs 17 residues. CDR1 MNHEY and CDR2 SMNVEV come from the germline V gene (reference sequence). V lost 5 bases, J lost 0 bases, and 8 bases stayed unmatched.

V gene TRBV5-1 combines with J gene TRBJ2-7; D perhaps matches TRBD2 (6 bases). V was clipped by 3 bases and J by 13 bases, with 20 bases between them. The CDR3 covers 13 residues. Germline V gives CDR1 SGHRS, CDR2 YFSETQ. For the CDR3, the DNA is TGCGCCAGCAGCTCAGAGGACTACACCAAAATCTACTTC. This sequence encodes CASSSEDYTKIYF.

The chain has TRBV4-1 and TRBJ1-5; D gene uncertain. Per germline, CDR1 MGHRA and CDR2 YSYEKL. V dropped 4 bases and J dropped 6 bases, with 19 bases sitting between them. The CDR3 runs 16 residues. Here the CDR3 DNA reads TGCGCCAGCAGCCGCAGCCCCAAGGTATCGGGTCAGCCCCAGCATTTT. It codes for CASSRSPKVSGQPQHF.

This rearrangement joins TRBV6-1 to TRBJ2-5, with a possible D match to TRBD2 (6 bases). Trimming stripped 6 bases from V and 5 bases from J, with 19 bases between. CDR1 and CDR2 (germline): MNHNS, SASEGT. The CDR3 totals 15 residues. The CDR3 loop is CASRAETDYQETQYF. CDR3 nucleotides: TGTGCCAGCAGAGCAGAAACGGACTATCAGGAGACCCAGTACTTC.

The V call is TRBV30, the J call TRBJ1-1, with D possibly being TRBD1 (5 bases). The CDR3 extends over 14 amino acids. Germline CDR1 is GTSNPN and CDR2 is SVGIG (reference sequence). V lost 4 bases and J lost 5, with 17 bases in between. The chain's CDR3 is CAWNPGRGETEAFF. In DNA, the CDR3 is TGTGCCTGGAACCCTGGGAGGGGTGAAACTGAAGCTTTCTTT.

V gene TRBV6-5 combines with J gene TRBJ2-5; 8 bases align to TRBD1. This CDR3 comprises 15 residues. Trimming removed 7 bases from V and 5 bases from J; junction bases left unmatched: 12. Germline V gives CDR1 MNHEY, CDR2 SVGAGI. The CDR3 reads CASNHRDRLGETQYF. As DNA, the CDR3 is TGTGCCAGCAACCACCGGGACAGGCTTGGGGAGACCCAGTACTTC.

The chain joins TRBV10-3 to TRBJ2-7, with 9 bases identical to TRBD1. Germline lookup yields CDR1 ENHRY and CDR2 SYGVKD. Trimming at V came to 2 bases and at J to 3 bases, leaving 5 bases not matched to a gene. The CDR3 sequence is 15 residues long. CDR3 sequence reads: CAISERTGDGYEQYF. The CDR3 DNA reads TGTGCCATCAGTGAGAGGACAGGGGATGGCTACGAGCAGTACTTC.

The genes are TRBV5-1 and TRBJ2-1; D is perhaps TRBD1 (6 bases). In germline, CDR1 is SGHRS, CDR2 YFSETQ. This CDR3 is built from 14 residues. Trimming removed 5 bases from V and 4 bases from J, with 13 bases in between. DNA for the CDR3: TGCGCCAGCAGGGGGGCTGGGGCGTACAATGAGCAGTTCTTC. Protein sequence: CASRGAGAYNEQFF.

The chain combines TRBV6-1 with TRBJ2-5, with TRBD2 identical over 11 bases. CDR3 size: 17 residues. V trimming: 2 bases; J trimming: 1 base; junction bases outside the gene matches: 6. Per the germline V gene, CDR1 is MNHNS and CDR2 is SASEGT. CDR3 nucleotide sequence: TGTGCCAGCAGTGAATTTGGGACTAGCGGACTCCAAGAGACCCAGTACTTC. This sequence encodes CASSEFGTSGLQETQYF.

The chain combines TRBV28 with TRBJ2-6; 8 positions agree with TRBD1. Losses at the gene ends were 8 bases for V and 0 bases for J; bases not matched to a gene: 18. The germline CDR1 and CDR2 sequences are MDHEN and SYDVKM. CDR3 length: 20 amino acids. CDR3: CASGYPGQGGGSSGANVLTF. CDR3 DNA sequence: TGTGCCAGCGGCTACCCAGGACAGGGTGGGGGAAGCTCTGGGGCCAACGTCCTGACTTTC.

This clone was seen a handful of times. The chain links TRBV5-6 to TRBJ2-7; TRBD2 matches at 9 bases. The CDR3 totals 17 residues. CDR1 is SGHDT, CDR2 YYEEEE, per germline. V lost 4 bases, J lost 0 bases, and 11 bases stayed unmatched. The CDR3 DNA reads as TGTGCCAGCAGCAACGGACCAAGCGGGGGGCCCTCCTACGAGCAGTACTTC. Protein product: CASSNGPSGGPSYEQYF.

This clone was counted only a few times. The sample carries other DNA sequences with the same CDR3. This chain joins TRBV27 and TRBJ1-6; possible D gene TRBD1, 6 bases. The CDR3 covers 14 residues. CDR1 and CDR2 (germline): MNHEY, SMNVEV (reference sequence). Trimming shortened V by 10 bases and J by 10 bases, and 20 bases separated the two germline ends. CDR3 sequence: CATKYTGQDSPLHF. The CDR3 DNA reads TGTGCCACCAAATACACAGGGCAGGACTCACCCCTCCACTTT.

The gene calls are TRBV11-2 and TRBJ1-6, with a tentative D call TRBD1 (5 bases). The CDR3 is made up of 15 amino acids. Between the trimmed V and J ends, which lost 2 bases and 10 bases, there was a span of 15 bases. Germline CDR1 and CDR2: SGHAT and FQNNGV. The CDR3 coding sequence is TGTGCCAGCAGCTTATCCGGGGGTGTAAGATCACCCCTCCACTTT. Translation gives CASSLSGGVRSPLHF. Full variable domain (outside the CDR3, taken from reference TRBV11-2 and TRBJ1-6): EAGVAQSPRYKIIEKRQSVAFWCNPISGHATLYWYQQILGQGPKLLIQFQNNGVVDDSQLPKDRFSAERLKGVDSTLKIQPAKLEDSAVYLCASSLSGGVRSPLHFGNGTRLTVT.

The CDR3 nucleotides read TGCGCCAGCAGCTTTCGCCGAGAAACGGGACAGGGAGGTGGGCAGTTCTTC. Amino acid sequence: CASSFRRETGQGGGQFF. The genes are TRBV5-1 and TRBJ2-1, with 9 bases that match TRBD1. CDR1 and CDR2 from the germline V gene are SGHRS and YFSETQ. There are 17 residues in the CDR3. J lost 12 bases, V lost 2 bases, and 18 bases had no gene match.

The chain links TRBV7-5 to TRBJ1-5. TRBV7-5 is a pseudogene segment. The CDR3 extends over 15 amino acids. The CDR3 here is CARSAGKDGLGPQHF. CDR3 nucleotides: TGTGCCAGAAGCGCCGGGAAGGACGGACTAGGGCCCCAGCATTTT.

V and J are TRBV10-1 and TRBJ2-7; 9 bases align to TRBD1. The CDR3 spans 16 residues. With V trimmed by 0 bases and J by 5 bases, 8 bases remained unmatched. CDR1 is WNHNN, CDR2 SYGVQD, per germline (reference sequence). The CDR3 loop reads CASSESFGTGPDEQYF. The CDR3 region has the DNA TGCGCCAGCAGTGAGTCTTTTGGGACAGGGCCGGACGAGCAGTACTTC.

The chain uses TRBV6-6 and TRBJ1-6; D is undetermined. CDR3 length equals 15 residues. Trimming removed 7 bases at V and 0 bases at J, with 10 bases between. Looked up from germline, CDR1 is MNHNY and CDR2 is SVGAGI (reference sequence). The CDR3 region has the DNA TGTGCCAGCAACTCCAGAGGCTCCTATAATTCACCCCTCCACTTT. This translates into CASNSRGSYNSPLHF.

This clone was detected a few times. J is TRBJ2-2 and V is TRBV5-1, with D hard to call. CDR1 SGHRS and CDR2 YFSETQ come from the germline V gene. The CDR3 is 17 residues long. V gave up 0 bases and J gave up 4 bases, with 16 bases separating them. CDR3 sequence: CASSLGVYGESTGELFF. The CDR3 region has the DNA TGCGCCAGCAGCTTGGGGGTCTACGGAGAGTCCACCGGGGAGCTGTTTTTT.

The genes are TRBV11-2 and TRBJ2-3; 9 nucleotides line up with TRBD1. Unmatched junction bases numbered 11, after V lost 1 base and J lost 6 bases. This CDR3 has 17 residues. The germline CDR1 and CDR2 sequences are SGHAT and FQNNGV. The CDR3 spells CASSLAGTGTDADTQYF. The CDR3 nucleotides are TGTGCCAGCAGCTTAGCAGGGACAGGGACCGATGCGGATACGCAGTATTTT.

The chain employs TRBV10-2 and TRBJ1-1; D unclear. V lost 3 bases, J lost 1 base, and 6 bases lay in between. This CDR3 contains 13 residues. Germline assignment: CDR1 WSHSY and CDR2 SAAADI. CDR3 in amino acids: CASSDAGNTEAFF. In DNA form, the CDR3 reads TGCGCCAGCAGTGATGCAGGGAACACTGAAGCTTTCTTT.